This T cell receptor (beta chain) was captured in a study of T cell clonotyping in hematopoietic cell transplantation (dated by TCRdb to the early 2020s). Notes on the research overall: The study collected 130 to 150 blood samples from approximately 32 consecutive transplant recipients and their related donors. Patients were recruited between late 2015 and 2017 and followed until late 2020 or death.

Details on this clone: Which antigen it targets is not known. Per-base qualities were not stored, and no clone one base away is much larger.

CDR1 and CDR2 are drawn from the germline V gene: SGHTA, FQGNSA. Trimming costs V 3 bases and J 2 bases, and their ends lie 9 bases apart. From cysteine to phenylalanine, the CDR3 is 14 amino acids long. Kept here is only the CDR3 DNA, which spans 42 bases and is read in frame from base 1. With the immunoSEQ assay, which is a bias-controlled multiplex PCR relying on V- and J-specific primers, TCR beta CDR3 regions were amplified from genomic DNA. A proprietary barcode and Illumina adapter sequences were added to the CDR3 amplicons in a second PCR step. CDR3 libraries were sequenced on an Illumina MiSeq instrument. In the authors' own workflow: Export and quality control were handled in immunoSEQ Analyzer 3.0, while downstream analyses relied on R Bioconductor and Immunarch. Only productive rearrangements in the normalized downsampled data set were used to calculate repertoire metrics. In the normalized cohort, clonotypes with more than 5 templates were defined as pathologically expanded. Repertoire diversity was measured with the Inverse Simpson Index. The non-normalized data set was used for CMV-specificity analyses so that all clonotypes could be captured. The source is immuneACCESS, and TCRdb retained only in-frame sequences with V and J called. Part of the clones is not carried over; for the studies checked, unresolved V genes explain less than half of this, and the remainder is unexplained. V and J calls and clone size are copied from that table; D and trimming were computed from the DNA. The sample contains approximately 30,000 clones, under 97% of them found a single time. The ten largest clones take up roughly 1.4% of the sample.

On the study overall, not on this receptor specifically: The sample size was limited, and CD4 and CD8 repertoire contributions could not be separated because cells were not sorted. Donor and pretransplant recipient Inverse Simpson Index values predicted broader posttransplant TCR repertoire diversity. Overlap with donor repertoires was found for only a small fraction of recipient repertoires, with over 95% found to appear de novo at the given depth. After transplant, TCR diversity in recipients dropped, and pathologically expanded clonotypes increased progressively from day 30 to day 180.

For TCR beta sequencing, blood samples came from the related transplant donors. Nuclei Lysis Solution was used to extract genomic DNA from fresh or cryopreserved unfractionated peripheral blood mononuclear cells. This receptor was identified in a man aged 50 to 59 in good health. Some clones in this sample may be carry-over from other donors' samples. The sequencing input was peripheral blood mononuclear cells. The receptor chain draws on TRBV7-2 and TRBJ2-3; TRBD2 is a weak D gene call, 6 bases matching. This receptor has the CDR3 CASSFAGYTDTQYF. The DNA sequence is given as TGTGCCAGCAGCTTTGCGGGGTACACAGATACGCAGTATTTT.